This T cell receptor beta chain was identified in a study of T cell responses to AZD1222 COVID-19 vaccine. Study outcomes and limitations: Repertoire sampling occurred only after the peak T cell response. Females made up more of the donors, who were largely white British, and clonal diversity may have come out too low. At study baseline, merely about 6 AZD1222 recipients were seropositive.

Here immunoSEQ multiplex PCR was the method, and the copy in TCRdb shows in-frame clones only, minus some. The repertoire includes around 150,000 clones, 90% to 95% of them detected once, and around 2.3% sits in the top ten. V shed 4 bases and J shed 6 bases, with 7 bases lying between them. CDR1 is LGHDT and CDR2 is YNNKEL in the germline V gene (reference sequence). The length of the CDR3 is 12 residues. Remarks on this clone: Its specificity is not known.

This sequence joins TRBV3-1 (or the pseudogene TRBV3-2) and TRBJ2-1; D call uncertain. The sample was peripheral blood, taken on day 0 of AZD1222 vaccination. The clonotype was recovered from an adult in good health. The CDR3 spells CASSLAGNEQFF. DNA of the CDR3: TGTGCCAGCAGCCTCGCAGGCAATGAGCAGTTCTTC.